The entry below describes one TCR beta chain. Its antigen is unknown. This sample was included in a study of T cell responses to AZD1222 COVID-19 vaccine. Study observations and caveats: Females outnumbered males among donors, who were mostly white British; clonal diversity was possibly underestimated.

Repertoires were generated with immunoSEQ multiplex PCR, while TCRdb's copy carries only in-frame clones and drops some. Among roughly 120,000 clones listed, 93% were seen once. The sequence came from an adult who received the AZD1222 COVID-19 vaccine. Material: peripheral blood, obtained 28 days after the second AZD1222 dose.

CDR3 sequence: CASTLDSYGYTF. The CDR3 DNA sequence: TGTGCCAGCACCCTGGACAGCTATGGCTACACCTTC. The V and J genes are TRBV6-5 and TRBJ1-2, with a tentative D call TRBD1 (6 bases). Trimming took off 7 bases at V and 4 bases at J, with 10 bases between the two ends. The CDR3 contains 12 residues. Germline CDR1 and CDR2: MNHEY and SVGAGI.